This T cell receptor beta chain came from a study of T cell responses to AZD1222 COVID-19 vaccine. Study-wide points: Donor demographics were predominantly white British with a female majority; clonal diversity may be underestimated.

The method was immunoSEQ multiplex PCR; TCRdb's version includes in-frame clones alone and lacks a portion of them. The table lists 150,000 to 200,000 clones, 91% of them singletons. As to this clone: The antigen remains undetermined.

Germline CDR1 and CDR2: SNHLY and FYNNEI. Trimming cost V 6 bases and J 7 bases; bases outside gene matches: 13. The CDR3 totals 17 residues. The material sequenced was peripheral blood, taken 28 days after the second AZD1222 dose. This TCR derives from an adult who received the AZD1222 COVID-19 vaccine. The chain is built from TRBV2 and TRBJ2-1; 12 nucleotides agree with TRBD2. The CDR3 region is CASRASGRAFLGNEQFF. The CDR3 DNA follows: TGTGCCAGCAGGGCTAGCGGGAGGGCCTTCCTAGGGAATGAGCAGTTCTTC. Looking up the rest from reference TRBV2 and TRBJ2-1 gives the full variable domain: EPEVTQTPSHQVTQMGQEVILRCVPISNHLYFYWYRQILGQKVEFLVSFYNNEISEKSEIFDDQFSVERPDGSNFTLKIRSTKLEDSAMYFCASRASGRAFLGNEQFFGPGTRLTVL.